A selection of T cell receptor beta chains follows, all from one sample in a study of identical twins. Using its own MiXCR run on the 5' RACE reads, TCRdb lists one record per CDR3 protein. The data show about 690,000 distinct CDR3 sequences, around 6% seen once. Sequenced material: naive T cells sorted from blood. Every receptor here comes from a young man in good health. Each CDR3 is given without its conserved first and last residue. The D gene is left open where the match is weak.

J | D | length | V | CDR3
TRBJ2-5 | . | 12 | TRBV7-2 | ASSLSQPQETQY
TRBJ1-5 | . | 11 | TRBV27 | ASSSGRGQPQH
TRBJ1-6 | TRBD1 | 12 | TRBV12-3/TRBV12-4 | ASSLVGQNSPLH
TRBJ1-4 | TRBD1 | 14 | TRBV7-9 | ASSIVDRGLSEKLF
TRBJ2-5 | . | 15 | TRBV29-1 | SVEDRRGGTRQETQY
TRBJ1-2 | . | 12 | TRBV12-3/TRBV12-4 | ASSLAGRDYGYT
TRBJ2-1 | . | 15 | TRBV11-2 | ASSQTRTGTPNNEQF
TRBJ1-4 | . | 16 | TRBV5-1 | ASRYNLDRQATNEKLF
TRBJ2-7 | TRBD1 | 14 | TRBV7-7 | ASSPQLGTGVYEQY
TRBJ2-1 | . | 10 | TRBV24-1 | ATSEGYNEQF
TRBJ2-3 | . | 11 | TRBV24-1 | ATSDPLQNTQY
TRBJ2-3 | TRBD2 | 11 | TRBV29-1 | SVVAGGTDTQY
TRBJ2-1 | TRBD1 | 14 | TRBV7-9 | ASSETGVPLDNEQF
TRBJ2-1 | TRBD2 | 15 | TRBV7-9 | ASSSASGSTSYNEQF
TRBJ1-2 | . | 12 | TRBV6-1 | ASSAQGDKYGYT
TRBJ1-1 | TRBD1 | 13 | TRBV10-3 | AISEKGALNTEAF
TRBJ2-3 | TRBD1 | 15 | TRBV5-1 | ASSLVVRGSSTDTQY
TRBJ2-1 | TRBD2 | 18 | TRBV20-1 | SARKKGTSGSGFWSLEQF
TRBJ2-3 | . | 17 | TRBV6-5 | ASSYKDPRYIKHTDTQY
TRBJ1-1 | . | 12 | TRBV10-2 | ASSEVIMNTEAF
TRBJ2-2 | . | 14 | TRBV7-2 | ASSLISRGDTGELF
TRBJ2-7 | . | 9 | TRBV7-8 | ASSSTLEQY
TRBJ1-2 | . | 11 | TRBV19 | ASSIQTAYGYT
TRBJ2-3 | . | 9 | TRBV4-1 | ASSRLGAQY
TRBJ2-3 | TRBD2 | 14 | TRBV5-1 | ASSSRGLAGADTQY
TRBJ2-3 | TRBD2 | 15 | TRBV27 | ASSVLAGETSTDTQY
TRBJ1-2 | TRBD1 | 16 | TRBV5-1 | ASSLGTGGGPVGYGYT
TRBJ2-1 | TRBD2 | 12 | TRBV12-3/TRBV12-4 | ASRSSGRDNEQF
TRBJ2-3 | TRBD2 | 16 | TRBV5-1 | ASSHGLAGDLVSDTQY
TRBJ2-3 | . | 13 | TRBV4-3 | ASSPDPGGTDTQY
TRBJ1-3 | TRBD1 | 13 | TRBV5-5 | ASSIPGGGGNTIY
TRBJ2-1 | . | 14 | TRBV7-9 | ASSSQKLGSYNEQF
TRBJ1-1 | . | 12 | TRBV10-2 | ASSEWRFNTEAF
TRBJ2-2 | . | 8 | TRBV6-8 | ASGEGELF
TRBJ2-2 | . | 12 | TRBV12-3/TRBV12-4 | ASSLEGSKGELF
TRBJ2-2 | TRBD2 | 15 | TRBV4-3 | ASRGLAGGPLVGELF
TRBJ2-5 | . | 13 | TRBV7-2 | ASRGRSGAQETQY
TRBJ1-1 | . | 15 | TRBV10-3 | AISESLGGRGHTEAF
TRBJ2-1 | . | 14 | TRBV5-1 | ASSLASRPAYNEQF
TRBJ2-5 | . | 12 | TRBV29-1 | SVEDAGRTRTQY
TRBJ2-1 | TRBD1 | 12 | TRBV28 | ASCGQGGLNEQF
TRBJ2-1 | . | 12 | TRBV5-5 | ASSLAVGRVGQF
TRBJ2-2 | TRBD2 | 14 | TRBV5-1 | ASSSLSGMNTGELF
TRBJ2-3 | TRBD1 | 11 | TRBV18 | ASSDRDGDTQY
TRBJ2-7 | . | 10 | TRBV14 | ASSPQNYEQY
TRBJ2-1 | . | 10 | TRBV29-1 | SVVGETNEQF
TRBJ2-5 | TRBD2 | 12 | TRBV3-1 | ASSQGLAGETQY
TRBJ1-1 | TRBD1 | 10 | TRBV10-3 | ATGTANTEAF
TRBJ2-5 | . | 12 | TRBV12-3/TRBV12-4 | ASRNREKSETQY
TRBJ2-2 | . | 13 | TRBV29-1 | SVAPGRKNTGELF
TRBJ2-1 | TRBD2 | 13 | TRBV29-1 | SVELGRGGLDEQF
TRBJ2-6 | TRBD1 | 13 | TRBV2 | ASRVTGVGANVLT
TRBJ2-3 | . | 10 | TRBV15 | ATGGRTDTQY